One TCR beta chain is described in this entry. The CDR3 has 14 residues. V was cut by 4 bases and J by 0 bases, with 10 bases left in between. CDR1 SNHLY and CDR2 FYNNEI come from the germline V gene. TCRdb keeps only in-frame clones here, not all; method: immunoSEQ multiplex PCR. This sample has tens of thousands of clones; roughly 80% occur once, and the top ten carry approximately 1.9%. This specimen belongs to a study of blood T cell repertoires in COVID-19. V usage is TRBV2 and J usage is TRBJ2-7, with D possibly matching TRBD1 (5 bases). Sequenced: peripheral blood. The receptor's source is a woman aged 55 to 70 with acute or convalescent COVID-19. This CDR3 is CASSGGQPSYEQYF. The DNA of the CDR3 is TGTGCCAGCAGTGGGGGCCAGCCCTCCTACGAGCAGTACTTC. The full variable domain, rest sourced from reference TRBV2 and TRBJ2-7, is EPEVTQTPSHQVTQMGQEVILRCVPISNHLYFYWYRQILGQKVEFLVSFYNNEISEKSEIFDDQFSVERPDGSNFTLKIRSTKLEDSAMYFCASSGGQPSYEQYFGPGTRLTVT.